The source of this T cell receptor (beta chain) is a study of blood T cell repertoires in COVID-19. On the study more broadly: In each case, the material was cDNA or gDNA derived from T cells, B-cell-depleted T cells, or PBMCs.

How the authors handled the data: Reference gene primer amplification yielded estimated nucleated cell counts. The method was immunoSEQ multiplex PCR; TCRdb's version includes in-frame clones alone and lacks a portion of them. V, J and clone size are taken as reported in that table, and D and trimming were inferred from the DNA itself. This sample has approximately 240,000 clones, with approximately 79% found just once. CDR1 and CDR2 from the germline V gene are MNHEY and SMNVEV (reference sequence). The V segment lost 7 bases and the J segment 4 bases; nucleotides outside the gene matches: 13. The CDR3 is 18 amino acids.

What was sequenced was peripheral blood. The receptor comes from a woman in her forties with active or convalescent COVID-19. The chain couples TRBV27 to TRBJ2-2; 12 positions agree with TRBD1. CDR3 sequence (DNA): TGTGCCAGCAAACCGGGGACAGGGGGCATCCTAGGCACCGGGGAGCTGTTTTTT. This encodes CASKPGTGGILGTGELFF.